This TCR beta chain was recorded in a study of molecular identifiers for immune sequencing clone quantification. Study overall: Five portions were made in replicates from RNA of 20,000 or 100,000 naive CD8 cells, and four underwent sequencing. Whole-study results and caveats: Whereas naive cells kept under 1% of molecules in clones above 20 RNA copies, such clones held over 99% in effectors.

This clonotype was counted many times. The antigen is undetermined. Sorted cell numbers of about 17,000 to 1,000,000, with 10%, 30% or 50% RNA, served as input for naive CD8 libraries. The V end was cut by 0 bases, the J end by 0 bases, with 16 bases between. Per germline, CDR1 SGDLS and CDR2 YYNGEE. CDR3 length equals 18 residues. A single record per CDR3 protein comes from TCRdb applying MiXCR to the PCR reads. The table shows 40,000 to 45,000 distinct CDR3 sequences, with 15% to 20% occurring only once. The chain recombines TRBV9 with TRBJ2-1; D is perhaps TRBD1 or TRBD2 (5 bases each). The sequence derives from a human donor in good health. Some libraries in this study had Jurkat cell RNA spiked in. Material for sequencing was naive CD8+ T cells from blood, with Jurkat cell RNA spiked in. Subset of the sample: FACS-sorted CD8+CD4-CCR7+CD45RA+ naive T cells. CDR3 coding DNA: TGTGCCAGCAGCGTAGGATTCGGGGCGGCGAGCTCCTACAATGAGCAGTTCTTC. It specifies CASSVGFGAASSYNEQFF.